This T cell receptor beta chain was identified in a study of T cell responses to AZD1222 COVID-19 vaccine. TCRdb keeps only in-frame clones here, not all; method: immunoSEQ multiplex PCR. Here the sample spans 150,000 or so clones, over 85% being singletons. CDR3 length equals 14 residues. Germline assignment: CDR1 SGHTA and CDR2 FQGNSA. V gave up 1 base and J gave up 7 bases, with 11 bases separating them. This clone showed up just once. This chain connects TRBV7-2 to TRBJ2-1; D perhaps matches TRBD2 (5 bases). Sequenced material: peripheral blood, taken on day 0 of AZD1222 vaccination. This TCR was sampled from an adult in good health. The CDR3 region has the DNA TGTGCCAGCAGCTTAGTGAGGGCTCCAAATGAGCAGTTCTTC. Translating gives CASSLVRAPNEQFF.